This section outlines one T cell receptor (beta chain) sequence together with its context. Its antigen is unknown. These data belong to a study of tumor-infiltrating lymphocytes in localized non-small cell lung cancer. Whole-study results and caveats: Different pieces of the same tissue went to different assays, confounding technical variation with intratumor heterogeneity. Higher tumor T cell infiltration than in uninvolved lung was supported by TCRbeta sequencing. Immunotypes IM1 and IM2 had similar TCR-derived T-cell fractions.

Assay used: immunoSEQ multiplex PCR; TCRdb lists only in-frame clones, some missing. The sample has a few thousand clones, 79% seen once; the top ten hold more than 7%. V shed 5 bases and J 5 bases; nucleotides not matched to a gene: 10. Germline V lookup: CDR1 MNHEY, CDR2 SMNVEV (reference sequence). This CDR3 spans 16 amino acids. This chain joins TRBV27 and TRBJ2-1; 9 positions match TRBD2. What was sequenced was uninvolved lung tissue not adjacent to the tumor. The sequence came from a human donor with non-small cell lung cancer. The CDR3 nucleotides read TGTGCCAGCAGTAATCCGGGACTAGCTATGGACAATGAGCAGTTCTTC. Protein sequence: CASSNPGLAMDNEQFF.